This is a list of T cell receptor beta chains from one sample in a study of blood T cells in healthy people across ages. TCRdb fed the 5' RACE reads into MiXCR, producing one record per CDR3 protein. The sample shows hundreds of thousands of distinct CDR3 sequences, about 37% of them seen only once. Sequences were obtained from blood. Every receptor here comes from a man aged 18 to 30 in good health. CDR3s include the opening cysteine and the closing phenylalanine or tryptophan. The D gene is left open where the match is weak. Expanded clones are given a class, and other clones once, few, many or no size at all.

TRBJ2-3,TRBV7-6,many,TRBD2,TGTGCCAGCAGCTCCCTGACTAGCGTAGCCACAGATACGCAGTATTTT,CASSSLTSVATDTQYF
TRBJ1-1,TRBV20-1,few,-,TGCAGTACTGACGGAGGGGGTAACACTGAAGCTTTCTTT,CSTDGGGNTEAFF
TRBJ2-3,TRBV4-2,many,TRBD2,TGTGCCAGCAGCCAAGGACTAGCGGGGGCAGATACGCAGTATTTT,CASSQGLAGADTQYF
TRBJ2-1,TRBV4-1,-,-,TGCGCCAGCAGCCAAGTAAGCTCATCGCCCTACAATGAGCAGTTCTTC,CASSQVSSSPYNEQFF
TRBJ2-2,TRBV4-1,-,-,TGCGCCAGCAGCCAAGATCTCGGGGGCCGGACCGGGGAGCTGTTTTTT,CASSQDLGGRTGELFF
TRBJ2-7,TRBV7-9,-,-,TGTGCCAGCAGCTTTGGACAACCATCCTACGAGCAGTACTTC,CASSFGQPSYEQYF
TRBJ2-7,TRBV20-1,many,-,TGCAGTGCTCAGAGGACTGGTTCCTACGAGCAGTACTTC,CSAQRTGSYEQYF
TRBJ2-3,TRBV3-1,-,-,TGTGCCAGCAGCCCGTTACTAGGGGGTAGCACAGATACGCAGTATTTT,CASSPLLGGSTDTQYF
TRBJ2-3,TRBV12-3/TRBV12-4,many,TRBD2,TGTGCCAGCACCGGTAGCGGGGGCACAGATACGCAGTATTTT,CASTGSGGTDTQYF
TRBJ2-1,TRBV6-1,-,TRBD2,TGTGCCGGCAGTGAAGCAATAGCGGGGGGGCCCTATGAGCAGTTCTTC,CAGSEAIAGGPYEQFF
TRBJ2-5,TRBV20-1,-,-,TGCAGTGCTAGAGTAGTGGGTGACGTCGGAGTAGAGCAGTACTTC,CSARVVGDVGVEQYF
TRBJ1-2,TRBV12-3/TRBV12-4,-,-,TGTGCCACCAGGCCCGGTTTCTATGGCTACACCTTC,CATRPGFYGYTF
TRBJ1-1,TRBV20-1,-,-,TGCAGTGCTGGGGGGGGGGAAGGAGAAGCTTTCTTT,CSAGGGEGEAFF
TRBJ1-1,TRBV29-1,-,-,TGCAGCGTTGCGAGTGACACTGAAGCTTTCTTT,CSVASDTEAFF
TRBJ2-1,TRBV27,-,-,TGTGCCAGCAGTTTATCGTACGGGGGCTTCTACAATGAGCAGTTCTTC,CASSLSYGGFYNEQFF
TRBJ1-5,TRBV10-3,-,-,TGTGCCATCAGTGGAACGGACGGACCCCAGCATTTT,CAISGTDGPQHF
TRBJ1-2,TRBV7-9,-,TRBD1,TGTGCCGGCAGCCAGACAGGGGTGACCTATGGCTACACCTTC,CAGSQTGVTYGYTF
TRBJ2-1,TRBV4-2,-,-,TGTGCCAGCAGCCTATCTCCGGGACTTCCCAATGAGCAGTTCTTC,CASSLSPGLPNEQFF
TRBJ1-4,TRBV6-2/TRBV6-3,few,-,TGTGCCAGCAGTTACGCGACAACAACTAATGAAAAACTGTTTTTT,CASSYATTTNEKLFF
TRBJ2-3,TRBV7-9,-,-,TGTGCCAGCTCCAACAACCCAGATACGCAGTATTTT,CASSNNPDTQYF
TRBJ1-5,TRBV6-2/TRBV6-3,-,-,TGTGCCAGCAGTAAACACAGAGATAGCAATCAGCCCCAGCATTTT,CASSKHRDSNQPQHF
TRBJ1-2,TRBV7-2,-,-,TGTGCCAGCAGCTTAATCTACACGGTGAACAGCGACTATGGCTACACCTTC,CASSLIYTVNSDYGYTF
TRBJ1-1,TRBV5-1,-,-,TGCGCCAGCAGCCCGCGCCCGATGTCTGAAGCTTTCTTT,CASSPRPMSEAFF
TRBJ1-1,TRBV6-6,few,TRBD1,TGTGCCAGCAGTTACCAGGGACAGGGTAAGGCTGAAGCTTTCTTT,CASSYQGQGKAEAFF
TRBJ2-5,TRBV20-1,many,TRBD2,TGCAGTGCCAAGAGCCAGCGGGGGGCAGGGACCCAGTACTTC,CSAKSQRGAGTQYF
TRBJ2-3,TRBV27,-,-,TGTGCCAGCAGTTCGCCCAGGACTAGGGGGGGGGATACGCAGTATTTT,CASSSPRTRGGDTQYF
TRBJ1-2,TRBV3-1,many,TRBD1,TGCGCCAGCAGCCAGGACAGGGTCTATGGCTACACCTTC,CASSQDRVYGYTF
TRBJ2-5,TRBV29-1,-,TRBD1,TGCAGCGTTGAAGGAACAGGGGCACGGTACTTC,CSVEGTGARYF
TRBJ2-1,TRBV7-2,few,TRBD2,TGTGCCAGCAGCCCCACACGGCTAGCGGGGATTGAGCAGTTCTTC,CASSPTRLAGIEQFF
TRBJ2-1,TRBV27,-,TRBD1,TGTGCCAGCAGTTTGCCACGCGCAGGGGGCGGTACGAATGAGCAGTTCTTC,CASSLPRAGGGTNEQFF
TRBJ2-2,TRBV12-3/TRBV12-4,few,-,TGTGCCAGCAGTTTGGCTGTCTCTTGGGGTACCGGGGAGCTGTTTTTT,CASSLAVSWGTGELFF
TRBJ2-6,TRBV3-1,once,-,TGTGCCAGCAGCCAACTCCGCTACAGGGCTGGGGCCAACGTCCTGACTTTC,CASSQLRYRAGANVLTF
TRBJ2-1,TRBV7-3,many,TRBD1,TGTGCCAGCAGCTCCTCAGGGGGCTTATACAATGAGCAGTTCTTC,CASSSSGGLYNEQFF
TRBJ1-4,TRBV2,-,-,TGTGCCAGCAGTTTGGGGCCTTTTAATGAAAAACTGTTTTTT,CASSLGPFNEKLFF
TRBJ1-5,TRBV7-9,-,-,TGTGCCAGCAGCCAGGGACGACCAAATCAGCCCCAGCATTTT,CASSQGRPNQPQHF
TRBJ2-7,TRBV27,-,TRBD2,TGTGCCAGCAGGCGGGGGGGCATGGATGAGCAGTACTTC,CASRRGGMDEQYF
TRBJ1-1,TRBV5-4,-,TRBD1,TGTGCCAGCAGCACAGGGGGAATGAACACTGAAGCTTTCTTT,CASSTGGMNTEAFF
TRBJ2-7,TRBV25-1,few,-,TGTGCCAGCAGTGAATGGGGCAGGTCCTACGAGCAGTACTTC,CASSEWGRSYEQYF
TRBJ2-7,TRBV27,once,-,TGTGCCAGCAGTTTAGGGCAGGGAGACGGCGAGCAGTACTTC,CASSLGQGDGEQYF
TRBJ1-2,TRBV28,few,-,TGTGCCAGCAGTTTTCTGGACGGTATAAACTATGGCTACACCTTC,CASSFLDGINYGYTF
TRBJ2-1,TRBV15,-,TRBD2,TGTGCCACCAGCAGAGATTCCAGCGGGGGGGACGATGAGCAGTTCTTC,CATSRDSSGGDDEQFF
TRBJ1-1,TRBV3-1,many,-,TGTGCCAGCAGCCAAAAAGGACCCCTACGGGGCACTGAAGCTTTCTTT,CASSQKGPLRGTEAFF
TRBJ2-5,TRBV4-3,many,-,TGCGCCAGCAGCCAATTCCAGGGGAGTGGAGAGACCCAGTACTTC,CASSQFQGSGETQYF
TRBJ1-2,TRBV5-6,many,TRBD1,TGTGCCAGCAGCTTGAGGGACAGTCCCTATGGCTACACCTTC,CASSLRDSPYGYTF
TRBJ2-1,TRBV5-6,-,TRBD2,TGTGCCAGCAGCTTGGGGCTAGCGGGACTGGTGTCCTACAATGAGCAGTTCTTC,CASSLGLAGLVSYNEQFF
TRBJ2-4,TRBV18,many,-,TGTGCCAGCAGTGAAACTGAAGCCAAAAACATTCAGTACTTC,CASSETEAKNIQYF
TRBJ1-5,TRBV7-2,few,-,TGTGCCAGCAGCTGGAAGGGTCAGCCCCAGCATTTT,CASSWKGQPQHF
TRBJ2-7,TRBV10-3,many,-,TGTGCCATCAGTGCCCTTTTGGGTGAGCAGTACTTC,CAISALLGEQYF
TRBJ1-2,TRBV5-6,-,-,TGTGCCAGCAGCTTGGGATCGACAGGCTCTGGCTATGGCTACACCTTC,CASSLGSTGSGYGYTF
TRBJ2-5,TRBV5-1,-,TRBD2,TGCGCCAGCGACGGGGGGGCCCTGAATGAGCAGTACTTC,CASDGGALNEQYF
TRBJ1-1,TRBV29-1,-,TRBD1,TGCAGCGATGACAGGGGAATGGGCACTGAAGCTTTCTTT,CSDDRGMGTEAFF
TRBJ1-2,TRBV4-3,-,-,TGCGCCAGCAGCCCCGACTGGCGGCCGACTAACTATGGCTACACCTTC,CASSPDWRPTNYGYTF
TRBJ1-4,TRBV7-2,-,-,TGTGCCAGCAGCGTCACAGGGTTTGGAGAAAAACTGTTTTTT,CASSVTGFGEKLFF
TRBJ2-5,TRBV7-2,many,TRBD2,TGTGCCAGCAGCTTAGCTCCTACTAAGACTAGCGCCCAAGAGACCCAGTACTTC,CASSLAPTKTSAQETQYF
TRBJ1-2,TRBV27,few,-,TGTGCCAGCAGTCTTCTGATCGGACGGAACTATGGCTACACCTTC,CASSLLIGRNYGYTF